This TCR beta chain is from a study of T cells in Graves' hyperthyroidism and ophthalmopathy. Broader study findings: Among clonotypes expanded in thyroid above 0.001, most were also found in blood.

The TCR beta CDR3 regions underwent amplification using RNA transcripts as the source. HTBI primers drove first-round RT-PCR of the TCR CDR3. TCRdb itself ran the multiplex PCR reads through MiXCR, one entry per CDR3 protein. This sample yields about 350,000 distinct CDR3 sequences, of which approximately 15% are seen a single time; 20% to 25% belongs to the top ten. This clonotype occurred many times. Its matching antigen is unknown. This CDR3 is 12 amino acids long. Germline V gene sequence: CDR1 MNHEY, CDR2 SVGEGT. Trimming cost V 4 bases and J 5 bases, with 8 bases left between them. The sequencing sample was made of blood. V usage is TRBV6-2 or TRBV6-3 and J usage is TRBJ1-1; a possible D gene is TRBD1 (5 bases). This TCR was sampled from a woman younger than 45 with Graves' hyperthyroidism. The CDR3, as DNA: TGTGCCAGCAGTTCGGGGGAAACTGAAGCTTTCTTT. Its protein is CASSSGETEAFF.